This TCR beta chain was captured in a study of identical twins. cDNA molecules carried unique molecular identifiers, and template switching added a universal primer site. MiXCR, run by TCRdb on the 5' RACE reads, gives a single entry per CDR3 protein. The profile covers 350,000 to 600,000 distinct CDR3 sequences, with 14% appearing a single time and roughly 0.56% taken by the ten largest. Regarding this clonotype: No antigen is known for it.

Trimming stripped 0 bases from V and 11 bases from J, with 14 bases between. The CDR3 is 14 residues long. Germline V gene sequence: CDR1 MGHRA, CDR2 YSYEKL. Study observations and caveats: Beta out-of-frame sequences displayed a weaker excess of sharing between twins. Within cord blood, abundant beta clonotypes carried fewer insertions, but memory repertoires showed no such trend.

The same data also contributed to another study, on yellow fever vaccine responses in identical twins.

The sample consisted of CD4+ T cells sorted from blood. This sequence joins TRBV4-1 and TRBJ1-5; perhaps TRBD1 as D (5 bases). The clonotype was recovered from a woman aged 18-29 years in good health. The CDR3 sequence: CASSQERGLQAQHF. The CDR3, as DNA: TGCGCCAGCAGCCAAGAACGGGGCCTCCAAGCCCAGCATTTT.